This T cell receptor (beta chain) appears in the sequencing data of a study of OX40 agonist ivuxolimab in advanced cancers. Turning to the study itself: Those enrolled were roughly 80% male, with a mean age of 60 years and ages from roughly 20 to 90. People who had prior anti-PD-1, anti-PD-L1 or anti-CTLA-4 therapy could take part, and around 40% had some. Partial responses were achieved by three patients, one with hepatocellular carcinoma and two with cutaneous melanoma.

The protocol was immunoSEQ multiplex PCR, while the TCRdb copy is restricted to in-frame clones and leaves out a portion. The table includes over 70,000 clones, about 93% detected once. Here the sequenced sample was CD4+ or CD8+ T cells sorted from blood, taken in a trial of the OX40 agonist ivuxolimab. The sequence was obtained from an adult with an advanced solid tumor such as melanoma, head and neck, liver or kidney cancer.

For the CDR3, the DNA is TGTGCCAGCTCTTCGACAGGGGGTGTCACAGATACGCAGTATTTT. This encodes CASSSTGGVTDTQYF. The rearrangement links TRBV13 to TRBJ2-3, with 9 bases that match TRBD1. J lost 2 bases, V lost 8 bases, and 8 bases had no gene match. This CDR3 has 15 residues. Germline V gene sequence: CDR1 PRHDT, CDR2 FYEKMQ (reference sequence).